This T cell receptor beta chain appears in the sequencing data of a study of PD-1 blockade in classical Hodgkin lymphoma. This CDR3 comprises 13 residues. Trimming cost V 6 bases and J 4 bases, with 12 bases left between them. CDR1 and CDR2 from the germline V gene are MNHEY and SVGAGI. Exposure to brentuximab vedotin varied, and each patient had relapsed following autologous stem cell transplantation. Generated by immunoSEQ multiplex PCR, the TCRdb table keeps only in-frame clones and is missing some. The table shows almost 100,000 clones, with 80% to 95% occurring only once. The TCR sequence derives from a human donor with classical Hodgkin lymphoma. The source material was peripheral blood mononuclear cells (PBMCs), sampled at baseline. This rearrangement joins TRBV6-5 to TRBJ1-2; tentative D call: TRBD1 (5 bases). The CDR3 loop reads CASSPGVIYGYTF. In nucleotides, the CDR3 is TGTGCCAGCAGCCCGGGGGTCATCTATGGCTACACCTTC.